This T cell receptor beta chain was sequenced in a study of blood T cells in healthy people across ages. Primers used in a second PCR of roughly 6 to 11 cycles were a sample-barcoded 5' primer and a J-beta primer mix. Tags on each cDNA molecule came from a template-switch adaptor with 12 random nucleotides. A single record per CDR3 protein comes from TCRdb applying MiXCR to the 5' RACE reads. The repertoire holds hundreds of thousands of distinct CDR3 sequences, with roughly 44% as singletons. Researchers collected 9 to 10 milliliters of peripheral blood from every single donor. The V gene's germline CDR1 is DFQATT and CDR2 SNEGSKA (reference sequence). This CDR3 has 12 amino acids. The germline V and J ends were trimmed by 3 bases and 4 bases, with 10 bases remaining between them. Concerning this clonotype: What it binds is not known.

Overall study findings and caveats: Naive and antigen-experienced cells were not separated, limiting conclusive comparison.

This TCR was recovered from a man between 60 and 75 years old in good health. The specimen was blood. V gene TRBV20-1 combines with J gene TRBJ2-7; D remains ambiguous. The CDR3 loop is CSASTALYEQYF. The CDR3 coding sequence is TGCAGTGCTAGCACAGCCCTTTACGAGCAGTACTTC.